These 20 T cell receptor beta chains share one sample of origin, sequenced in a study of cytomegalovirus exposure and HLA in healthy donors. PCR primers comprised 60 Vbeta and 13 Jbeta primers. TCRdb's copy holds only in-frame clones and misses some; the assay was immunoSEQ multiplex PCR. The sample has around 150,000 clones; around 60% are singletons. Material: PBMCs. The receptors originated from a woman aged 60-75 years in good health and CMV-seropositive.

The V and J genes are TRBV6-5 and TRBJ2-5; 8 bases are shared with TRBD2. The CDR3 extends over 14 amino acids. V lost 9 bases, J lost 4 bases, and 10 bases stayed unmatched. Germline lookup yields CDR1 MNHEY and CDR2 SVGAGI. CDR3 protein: CASKREIVIETQYF. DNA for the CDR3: TGTGCCAGTAAGCGGGAGATCGTGATAGAGACCCAGTACTTC.

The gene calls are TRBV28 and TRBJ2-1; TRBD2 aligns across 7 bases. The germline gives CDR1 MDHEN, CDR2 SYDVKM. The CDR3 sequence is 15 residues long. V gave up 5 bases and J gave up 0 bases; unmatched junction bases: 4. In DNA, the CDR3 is TGTGCCAGCAGTAACCGGGACTACTCCTACAATGAGCAGTTCTTC. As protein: CASSNRDYSYNEQFF.

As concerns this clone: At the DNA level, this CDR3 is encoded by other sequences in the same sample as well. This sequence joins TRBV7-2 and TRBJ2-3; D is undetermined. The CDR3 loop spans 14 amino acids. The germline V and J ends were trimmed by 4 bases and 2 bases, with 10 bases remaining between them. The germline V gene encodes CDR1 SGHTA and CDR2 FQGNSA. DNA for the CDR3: TGTGCCAGCAGCTCTCACTCATCCACAGATACGCAGTATTTT. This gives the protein CASSSHSSTDTQYF.

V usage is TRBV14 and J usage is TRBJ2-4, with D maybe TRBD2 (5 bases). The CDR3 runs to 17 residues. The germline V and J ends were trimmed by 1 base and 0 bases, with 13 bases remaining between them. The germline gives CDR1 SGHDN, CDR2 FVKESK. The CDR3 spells CASSQVAADLAKNIQYF. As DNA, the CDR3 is TGTGCCAGCAGCCAAGTGGCAGCGGACTTAGCCAAAAACATTCAGTACTTC.

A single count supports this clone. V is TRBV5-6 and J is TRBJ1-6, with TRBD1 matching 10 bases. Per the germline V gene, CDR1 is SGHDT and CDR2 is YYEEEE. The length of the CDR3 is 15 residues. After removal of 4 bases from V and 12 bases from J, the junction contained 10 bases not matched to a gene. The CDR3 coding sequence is TGTGCCAGCAGCGACAGGGGGCAACGGAATGGACCCCTCCACTTT. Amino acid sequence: CASSDRGQRNGPLHF.

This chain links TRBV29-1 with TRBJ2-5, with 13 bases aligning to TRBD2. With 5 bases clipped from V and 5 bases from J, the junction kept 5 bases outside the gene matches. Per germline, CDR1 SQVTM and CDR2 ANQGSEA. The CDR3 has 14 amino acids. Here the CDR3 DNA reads TGCAGCGTTCCCTGGACTAGCGGGAGTGAGACCCAGTACTTC. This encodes CSVPWTSGSETQYF.

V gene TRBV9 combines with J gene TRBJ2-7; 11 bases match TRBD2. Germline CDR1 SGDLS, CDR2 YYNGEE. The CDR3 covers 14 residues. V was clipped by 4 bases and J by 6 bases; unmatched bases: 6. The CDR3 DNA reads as TGTGCCAGCAGCCTAGCGGGAGGCCCTGGCGAGCAGTACTTC. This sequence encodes CASSLAGGPGEQYF.

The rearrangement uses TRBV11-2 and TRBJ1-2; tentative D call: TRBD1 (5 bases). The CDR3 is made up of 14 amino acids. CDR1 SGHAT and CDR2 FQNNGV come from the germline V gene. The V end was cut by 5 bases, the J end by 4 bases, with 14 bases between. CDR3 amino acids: CASSPGGGIYGYTF. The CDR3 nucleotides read TGTGCCAGCAGCCCGGGGGGGGGAATCTATGGCTACACCTTC.

The CDR3 DNA reads TGTGCCTGGTCCTTTAGCGGGCCCGGGAATGAGCAGTTCTTC. Translation: CAWSFSGPGNEQFF. V is TRBV30 and J is TRBJ2-1, with 7 bases lining up with TRBD2. CDR1 GTSNPN and CDR2 SVGIG come from the germline V gene (reference sequence). This CDR3 is 14 amino acids long. V shed 5 bases and J 7 bases; nucleotides not matched to a gene: 11.

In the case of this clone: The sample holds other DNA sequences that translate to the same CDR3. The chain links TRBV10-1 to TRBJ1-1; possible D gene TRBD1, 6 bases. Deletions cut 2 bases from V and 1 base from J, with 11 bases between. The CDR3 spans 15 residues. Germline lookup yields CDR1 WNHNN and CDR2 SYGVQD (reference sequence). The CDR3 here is CASSEGLGGNTEAFF. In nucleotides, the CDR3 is TGCGCCAGCAGTGAGGGTTTAGGGGGGAACACTGAAGCTTTCTTT.

Here the CDR3 DNA reads TGCGCCAGCAGCTGGGGACTAGCACGAGACGGCGGGGAGCTGTTTTTT. Its translation: CASSWGLARDGGELFF. The chain joins TRBV5-1 to TRBJ2-2; 9 nucleotides align to TRBD2. With 3 bases clipped from V and 7 bases from J, the junction kept 10 bases outside the gene matches. This CDR3 has 16 residues. Per germline, CDR1 SGHRS and CDR2 YFSETQ.

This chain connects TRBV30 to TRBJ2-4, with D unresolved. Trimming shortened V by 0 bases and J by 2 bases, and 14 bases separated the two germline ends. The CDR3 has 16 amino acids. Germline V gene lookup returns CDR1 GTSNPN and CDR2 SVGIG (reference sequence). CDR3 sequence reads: CAWSVQPIKPKNIQYF. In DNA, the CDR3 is TGTGCCTGGAGTGTACAGCCGATAAAGCCCAAAAACATTCAGTACTTC.

The CDR3 nucleotides are TGTGCCAGCAGTTTCGAGTGGGACAGGGGGTCTGGAAACACCATATATTTT. This translates into CASSFEWDRGSGNTIYF. V and J are TRBV28 and TRBJ1-3; 11 bases align to TRBD1. V gave up 3 bases and J gave up 1 base; unmatched junction bases: 5. CDR3 length: 17 amino acids. Germline CDR1 is MDHEN and CDR2 is SYDVKM.

The CDR3 reads CASSKGPGHFGYTF. The DNA for the CDR3 is TGTGCCAGCAGCAAAGGGCCGGGACATTTCGGCTACACCTTC. The rearrangement joins TRBV21-1 to TRBJ1-2; the D call TRBD1 from the table was never checked on the DNA. TRBV21-1 is a documented pseudogene. The CDR3 is 14 residues long.

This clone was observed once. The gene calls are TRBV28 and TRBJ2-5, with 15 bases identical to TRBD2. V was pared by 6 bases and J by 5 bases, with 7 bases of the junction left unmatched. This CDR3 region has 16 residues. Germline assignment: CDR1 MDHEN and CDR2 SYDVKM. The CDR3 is CASRGLAGGSGETQYF. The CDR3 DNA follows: TGTGCCAGCAGGGGACTAGCGGGAGGATCCGGGGAGACCCAGTACTTC. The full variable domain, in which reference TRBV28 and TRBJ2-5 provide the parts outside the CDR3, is DVKVTQSSRYLVKRTGEKVFLECVQDMDHENMFWYRQDPGLGLRLIYFSYDVKMKEKGDIPEGYSVSREKKERFSLILESASTNQTSMYLCASRGLAGGSGETQYFGPGTRLLVL.

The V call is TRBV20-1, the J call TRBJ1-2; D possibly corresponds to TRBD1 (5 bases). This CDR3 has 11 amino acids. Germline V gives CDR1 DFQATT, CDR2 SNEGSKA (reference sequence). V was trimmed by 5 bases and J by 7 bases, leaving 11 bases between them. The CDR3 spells CSAQGVSGYTF. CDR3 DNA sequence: TGCAGTGCTCAAGGGGTTTCTGGCTACACCTTC.

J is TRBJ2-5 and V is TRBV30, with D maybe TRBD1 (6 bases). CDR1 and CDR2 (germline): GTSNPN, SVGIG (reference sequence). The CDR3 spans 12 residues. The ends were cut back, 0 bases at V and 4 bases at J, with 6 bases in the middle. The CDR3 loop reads CAWSVQGETQYF. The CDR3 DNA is TGTGCCTGGAGTGTACAGGGAGAGACCCAGTACTTC.

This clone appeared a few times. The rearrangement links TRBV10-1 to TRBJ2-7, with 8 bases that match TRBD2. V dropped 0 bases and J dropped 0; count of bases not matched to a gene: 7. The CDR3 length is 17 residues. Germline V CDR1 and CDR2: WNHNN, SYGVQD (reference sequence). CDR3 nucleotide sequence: TGCGCCAGCAGTGAGTCTCCTACTAGCGGAGTCTCCTACGAGCAGTACTTC. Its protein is CASSESPTSGVSYEQYF.

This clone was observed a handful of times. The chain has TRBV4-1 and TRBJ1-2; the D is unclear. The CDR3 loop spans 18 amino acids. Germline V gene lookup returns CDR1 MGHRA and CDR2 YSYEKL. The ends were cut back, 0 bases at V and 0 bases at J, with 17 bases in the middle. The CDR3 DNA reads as TGCGCCAGCAGCCAAGAGCGGCGGGGTTATAACTCTAACTATGGCTACACCTTC. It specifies CASSQERRGYNSNYGYTF.

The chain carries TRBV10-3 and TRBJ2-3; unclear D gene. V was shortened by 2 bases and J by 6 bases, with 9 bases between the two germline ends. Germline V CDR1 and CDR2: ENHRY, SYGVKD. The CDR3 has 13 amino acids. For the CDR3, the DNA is TGTGCCATCAGTGAGAGAGTCCCCGATACGCAGTATTTT. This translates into CAISERVPDTQYF.